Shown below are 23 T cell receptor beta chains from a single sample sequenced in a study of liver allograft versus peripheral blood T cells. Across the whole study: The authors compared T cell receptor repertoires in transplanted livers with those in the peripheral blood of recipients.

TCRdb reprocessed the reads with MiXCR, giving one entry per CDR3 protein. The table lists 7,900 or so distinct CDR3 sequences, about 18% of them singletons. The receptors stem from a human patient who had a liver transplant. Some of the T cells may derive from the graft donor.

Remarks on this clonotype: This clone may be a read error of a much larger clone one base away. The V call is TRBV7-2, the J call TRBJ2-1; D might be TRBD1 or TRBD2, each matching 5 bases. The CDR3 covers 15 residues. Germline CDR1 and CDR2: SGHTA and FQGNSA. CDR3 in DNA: TGTGCCAGCAGCTTAAGTGAGGGGACCTACAAGGAGCAGTTCTTC. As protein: CASSLSEGTYKEQFF. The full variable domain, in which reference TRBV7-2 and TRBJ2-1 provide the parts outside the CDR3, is GAGVSQSPSNKVTEKGKDVELRCDPISGHTALYWYRQSLGQGLEFLIYFQGNSAPDKSGLPSDRFSAERTGGSVSTLTIQRTQQEDSAVYLCASSLSEGTYKEQFFGPGTRLTVL.

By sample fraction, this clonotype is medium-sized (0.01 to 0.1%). The CDR3 reads CASSYPPGQGSGANVLTF. In DNA, the CDR3 is TGTGCCAGCAGTTACCCGCCGGGACAGGGCTCTGGGGCCAACGTCCTGACTTTC. The V and J genes are TRBV6-2 or TRBV6-3 and TRBJ2-6, with 9 bases aligning to TRBD1. Trimming cost V 2 bases and J 0 bases; bases outside gene matches: 5. This CDR3 contains 18 residues. Germline-derived CDR1 and CDR2 are MNHEY and SVGEGT.

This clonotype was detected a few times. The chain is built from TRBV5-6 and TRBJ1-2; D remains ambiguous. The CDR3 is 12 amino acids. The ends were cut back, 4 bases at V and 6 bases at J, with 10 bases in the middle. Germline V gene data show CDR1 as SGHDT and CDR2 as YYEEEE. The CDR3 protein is CASSLQRDGYTF. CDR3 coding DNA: TGTGCCAGCAGCCTGCAGCGGGATGGCTACACCTTC.

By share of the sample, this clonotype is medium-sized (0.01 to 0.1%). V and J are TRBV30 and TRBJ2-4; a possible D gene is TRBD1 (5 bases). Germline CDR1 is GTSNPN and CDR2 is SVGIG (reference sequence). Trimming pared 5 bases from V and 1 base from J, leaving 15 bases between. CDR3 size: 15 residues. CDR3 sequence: CAWGGSYRAKNIQYF. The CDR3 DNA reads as TGTGCCTGGGGTGGGTCCTACAGGGCCAAAAACATTCAGTACTTC.

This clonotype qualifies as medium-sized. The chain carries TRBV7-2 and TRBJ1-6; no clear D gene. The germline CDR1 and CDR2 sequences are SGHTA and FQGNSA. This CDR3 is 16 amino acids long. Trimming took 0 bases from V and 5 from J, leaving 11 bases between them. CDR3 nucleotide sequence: TGTGCCAGCAGCTTAGCGCTGGCGGCCAATAATTCACCCCTCCACTTT. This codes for CASSLALAANNSPLHF.

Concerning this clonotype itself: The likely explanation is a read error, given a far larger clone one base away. CDR3 loop: CASNEATHVNEQFF. For the CDR3, the DNA is TGTGCCAGCAATGAAGCAACTCACGTCAATGAGCAGTTCTTC. This sequence joins TRBV6-5 and TRBJ2-1, with no clear D. This CDR3 comprises 14 residues. The V gene lost 7 bases and the J gene lost 6 bases, with 16 bases spanning the gap. Germline loops: CDR1 MNHEY, CDR2 SVGAGI.

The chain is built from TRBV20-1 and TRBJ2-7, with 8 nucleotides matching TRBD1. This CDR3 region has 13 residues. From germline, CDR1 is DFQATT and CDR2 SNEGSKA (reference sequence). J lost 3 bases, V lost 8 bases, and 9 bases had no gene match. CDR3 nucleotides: TGCAGTACTGCGGACAGGGCCCTCTACGAGCAGTACTTC. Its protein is CSTADRALYEQYF.

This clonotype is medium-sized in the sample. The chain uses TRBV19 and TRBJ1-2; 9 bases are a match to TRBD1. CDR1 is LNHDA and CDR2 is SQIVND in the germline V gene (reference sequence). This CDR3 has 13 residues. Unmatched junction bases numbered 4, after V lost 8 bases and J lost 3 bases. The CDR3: CASSRDRDYGYTF. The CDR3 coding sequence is TGTGCCAGTTCTCGGGACAGGGACTATGGCTACACCTTC.

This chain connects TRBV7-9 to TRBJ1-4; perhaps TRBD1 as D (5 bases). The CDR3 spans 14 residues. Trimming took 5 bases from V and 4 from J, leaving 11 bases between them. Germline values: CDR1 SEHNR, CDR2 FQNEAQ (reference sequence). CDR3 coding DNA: TGTGCCAGCAGCACCGGGACCTTTAATGAAAAACTGTTTTTT. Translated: CASSTGTFNEKLFF.

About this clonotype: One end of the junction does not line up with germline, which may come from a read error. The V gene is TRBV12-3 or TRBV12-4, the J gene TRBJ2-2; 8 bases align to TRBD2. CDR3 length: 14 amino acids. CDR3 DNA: TGTGCCAGCAGCCCCCCCCCTAGTAGCGGGGAGCTGTCTTTT. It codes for CASSPPPSSGELSF.

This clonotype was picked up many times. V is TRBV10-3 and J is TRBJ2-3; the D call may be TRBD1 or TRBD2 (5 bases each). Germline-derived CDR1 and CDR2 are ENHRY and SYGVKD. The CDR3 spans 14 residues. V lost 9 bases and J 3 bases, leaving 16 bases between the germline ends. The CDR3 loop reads CAIQGESKTDTQYF. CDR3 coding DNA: TGTGCCATTCAAGGGGAGAGCAAGACAGATACGCAGTATTTT.

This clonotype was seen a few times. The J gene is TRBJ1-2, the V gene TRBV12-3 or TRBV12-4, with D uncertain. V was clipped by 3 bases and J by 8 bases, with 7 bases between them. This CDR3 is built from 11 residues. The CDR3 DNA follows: TGTGCCAGCAGTTTTGGGGTCGGCTACACCTTC. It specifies CASSFGVGYTF.

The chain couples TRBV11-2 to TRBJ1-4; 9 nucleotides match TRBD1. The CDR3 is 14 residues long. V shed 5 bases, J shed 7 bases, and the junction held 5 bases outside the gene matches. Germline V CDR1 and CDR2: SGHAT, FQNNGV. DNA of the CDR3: TGTGCCAGCAGCCGGACAGGGGAGGTTGAAAAACTGTTTTTT. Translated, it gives CASSRTGEVEKLFF.

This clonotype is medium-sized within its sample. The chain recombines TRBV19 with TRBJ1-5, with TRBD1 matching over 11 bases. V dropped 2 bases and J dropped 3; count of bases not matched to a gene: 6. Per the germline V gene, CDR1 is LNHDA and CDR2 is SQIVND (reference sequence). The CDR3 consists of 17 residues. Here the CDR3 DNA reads TGTGCCAGTAGTATATATAGGACAGGGGGCGTCAATCAGCCCCAGCATTTT. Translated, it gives CASSIYRTGGVNQPQHF.

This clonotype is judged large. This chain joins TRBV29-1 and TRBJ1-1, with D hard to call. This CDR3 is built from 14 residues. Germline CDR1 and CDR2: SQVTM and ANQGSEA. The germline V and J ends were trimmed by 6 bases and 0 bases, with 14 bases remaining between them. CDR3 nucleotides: TGCAGCGTGATAGCCCGAGGTCTGAACACTGAAGCTTTCTTT. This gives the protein CSVIARGLNTEAFF.

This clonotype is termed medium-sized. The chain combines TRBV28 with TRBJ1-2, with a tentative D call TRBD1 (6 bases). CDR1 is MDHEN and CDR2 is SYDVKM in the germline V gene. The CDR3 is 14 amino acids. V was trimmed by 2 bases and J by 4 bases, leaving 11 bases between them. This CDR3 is CASSLKDSTYGYTF. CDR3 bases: TGTGCCAGCAGTTTAAAGGACAGCACCTATGGCTACACCTTC.

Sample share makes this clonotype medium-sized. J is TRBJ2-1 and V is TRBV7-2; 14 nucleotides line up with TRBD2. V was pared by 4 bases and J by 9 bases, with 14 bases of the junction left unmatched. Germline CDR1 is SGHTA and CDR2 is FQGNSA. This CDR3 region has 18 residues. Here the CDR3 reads CASSWRPGTSGRLGEQFF. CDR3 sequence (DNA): TGTGCCAGCAGCTGGAGGCCCGGGACTAGCGGGAGACTTGGTGAGCAGTTCTTC.

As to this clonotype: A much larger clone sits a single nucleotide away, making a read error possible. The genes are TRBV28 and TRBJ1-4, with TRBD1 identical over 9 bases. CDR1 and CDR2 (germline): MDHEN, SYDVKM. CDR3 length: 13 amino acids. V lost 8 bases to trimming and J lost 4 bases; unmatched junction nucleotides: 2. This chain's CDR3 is CASPDRGNEKLFF. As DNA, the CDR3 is TGTGCCAGCCCGGACAGGGGTAATGAAAAACTGTTTTTT.

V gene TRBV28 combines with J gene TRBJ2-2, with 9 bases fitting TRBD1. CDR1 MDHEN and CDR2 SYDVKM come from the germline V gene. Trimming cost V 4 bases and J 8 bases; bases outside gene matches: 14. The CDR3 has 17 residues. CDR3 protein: CASSSGGQGGATGELFF. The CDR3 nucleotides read TGTGCCAGCAGTTCAGGGGGACAGGGAGGGGCCACTGGGGAGCTGTTTTTT.

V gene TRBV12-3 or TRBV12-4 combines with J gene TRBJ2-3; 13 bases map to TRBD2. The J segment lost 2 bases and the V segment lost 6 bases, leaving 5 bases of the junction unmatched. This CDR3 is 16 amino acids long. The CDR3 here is CASSSGTSGNTDTQYF. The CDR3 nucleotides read TGTGCCAGCAGCTCCGGGACTAGCGGGAACACAGATACGCAGTATTTT.

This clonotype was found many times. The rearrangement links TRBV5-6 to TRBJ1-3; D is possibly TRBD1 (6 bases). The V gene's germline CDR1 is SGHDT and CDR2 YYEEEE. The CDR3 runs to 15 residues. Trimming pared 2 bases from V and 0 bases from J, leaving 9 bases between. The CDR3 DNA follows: TGTGCCAGCAGCTTAAGGGGGACCTCTGGAAACACCATATATTTT. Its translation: CASSLRGTSGNTIYF.

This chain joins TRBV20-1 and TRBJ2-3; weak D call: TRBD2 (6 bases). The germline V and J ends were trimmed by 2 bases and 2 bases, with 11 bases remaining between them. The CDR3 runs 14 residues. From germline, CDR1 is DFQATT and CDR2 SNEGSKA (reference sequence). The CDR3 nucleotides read TGCAGTGCTAGACTGGACTATATCACAGATACGCAGTATTTT. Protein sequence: CSARLDYITDTQYF.

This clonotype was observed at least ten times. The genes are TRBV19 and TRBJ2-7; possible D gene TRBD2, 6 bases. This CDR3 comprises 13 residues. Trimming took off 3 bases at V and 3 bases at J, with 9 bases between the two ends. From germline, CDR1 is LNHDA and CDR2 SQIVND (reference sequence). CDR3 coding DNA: TGTGCCAGTAGTATTGGGAGGAGCTACGAGCAGTACTTC. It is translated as CASSIGRSYEQYF.